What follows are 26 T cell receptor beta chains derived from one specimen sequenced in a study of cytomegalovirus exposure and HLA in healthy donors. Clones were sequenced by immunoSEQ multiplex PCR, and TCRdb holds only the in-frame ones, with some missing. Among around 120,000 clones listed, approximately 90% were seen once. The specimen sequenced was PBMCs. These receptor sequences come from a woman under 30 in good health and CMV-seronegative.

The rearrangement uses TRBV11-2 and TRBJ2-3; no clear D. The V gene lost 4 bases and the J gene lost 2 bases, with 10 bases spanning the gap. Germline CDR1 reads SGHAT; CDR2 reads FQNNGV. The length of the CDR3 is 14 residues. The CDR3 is CASSSLGSTDTQYF. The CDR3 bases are TGTGCCAGCAGCTCCCTAGGATCCACAGATACGCAGTATTTT. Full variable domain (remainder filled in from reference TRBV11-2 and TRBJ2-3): EAGVAQSPRYKIIEKRQSVAFWCNPISGHATLYWYQQILGQGPKLLIQFQNNGVVDDSQLPKDRFSAERLKGVDSTLKIQPAKLEDSAVYLCASSSLGSTDTQYFGPGTRLTVL.

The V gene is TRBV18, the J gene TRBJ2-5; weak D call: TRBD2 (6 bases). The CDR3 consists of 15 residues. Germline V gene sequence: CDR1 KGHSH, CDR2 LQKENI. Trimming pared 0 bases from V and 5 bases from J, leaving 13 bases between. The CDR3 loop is CASSPPGGGWETQYF. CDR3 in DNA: TGTGCCAGCTCACCACCGGGAGGAGGCTGGGAGACCCAGTACTTC.

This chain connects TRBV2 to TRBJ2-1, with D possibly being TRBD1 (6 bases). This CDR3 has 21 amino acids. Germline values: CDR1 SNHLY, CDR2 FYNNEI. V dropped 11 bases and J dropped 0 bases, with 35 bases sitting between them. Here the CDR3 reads CAAQEEQGLIPSYDSYNEQFF. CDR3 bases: TGTGCCGCCCAGGAGGAACAGGGCCTAATCCCGTCTTACGACTCCTACAATGAGCAGTTCTTC.

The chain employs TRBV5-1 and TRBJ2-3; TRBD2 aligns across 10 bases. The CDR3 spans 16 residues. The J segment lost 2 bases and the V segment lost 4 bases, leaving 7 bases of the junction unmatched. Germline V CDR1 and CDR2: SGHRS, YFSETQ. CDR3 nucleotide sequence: TGCGCCAGCAGCCTCCCCGGGACTAGCGCCACAGATACGCAGTATTTT. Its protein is CASSLPGTSATDTQYF.

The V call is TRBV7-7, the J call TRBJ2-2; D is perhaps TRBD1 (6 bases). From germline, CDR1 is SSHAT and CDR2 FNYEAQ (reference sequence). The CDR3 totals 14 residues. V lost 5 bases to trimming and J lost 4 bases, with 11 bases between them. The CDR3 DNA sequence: TGTGCCAGCAGCCCGACGACAGGCACCGGGGAGCTGTTTTTT. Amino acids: CASSPTTGTGELFF. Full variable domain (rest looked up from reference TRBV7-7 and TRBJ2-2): GAGVSQSPRYKVTKRGQDVTLRCDPISSHATLYWYQQALGQGPEFLTYFNYEAQPDKSGLPSDRFSAERPEGSISTLTIQRTEQRDSAMYRCASSPTTGTGELFFGEGSRLTVL.

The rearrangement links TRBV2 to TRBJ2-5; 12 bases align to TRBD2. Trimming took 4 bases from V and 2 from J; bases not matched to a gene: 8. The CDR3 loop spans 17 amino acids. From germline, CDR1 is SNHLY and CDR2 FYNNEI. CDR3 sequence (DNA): TGTGCCAGCAGTGGGCTCGGGCTAGCGGGGGGGCAAGAGACCCAGTACTTC. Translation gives CASSGLGLAGGQETQYF.

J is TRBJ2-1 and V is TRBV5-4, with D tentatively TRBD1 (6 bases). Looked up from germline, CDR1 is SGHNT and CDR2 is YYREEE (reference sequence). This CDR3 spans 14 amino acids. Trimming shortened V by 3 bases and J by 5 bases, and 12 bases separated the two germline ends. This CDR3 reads CASSSQGVNNEQFF. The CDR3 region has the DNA TGTGCCAGCAGCTCACAGGGAGTCAACAATGAGCAGTTCTTC.

The DNA of the CDR3 is TGTGCCAGCAGCTTAGATCAGGTCCCTGAAGCTTTCTTT. Translated, it gives CASSLDQVPEAFF. The V call is TRBV7-8, the J call TRBJ1-1; unclear D gene. The CDR3 consists of 13 residues. V lost 1 base to trimming and J lost 6 bases, with 9 bases between them. Germline CDR1 reads SGHVS; CDR2 reads FQNEAQ.

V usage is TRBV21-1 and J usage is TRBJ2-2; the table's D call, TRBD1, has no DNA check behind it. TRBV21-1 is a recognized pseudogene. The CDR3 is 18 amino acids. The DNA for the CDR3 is TGTGCCAGCAGGCTCCCAAATAGTTACAGGGCGAACACCGGGGAGCTGTTTTTT. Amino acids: CASRLPNSYRANTGELFF.

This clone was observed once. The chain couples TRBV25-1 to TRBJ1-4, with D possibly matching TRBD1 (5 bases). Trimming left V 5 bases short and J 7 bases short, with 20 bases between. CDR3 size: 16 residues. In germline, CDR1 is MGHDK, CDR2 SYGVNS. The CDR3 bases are TGTGCCAGCAGTTGGGATTGGAGGGGTGTCGGTGAAAAACTGTTTTTT. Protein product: CASSWDWRGVGEKLFF.

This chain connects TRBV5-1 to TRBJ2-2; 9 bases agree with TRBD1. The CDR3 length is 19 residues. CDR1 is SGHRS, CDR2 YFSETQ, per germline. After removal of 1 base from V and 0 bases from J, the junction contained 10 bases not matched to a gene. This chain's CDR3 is CASSLFSTGGRTNTGELFF. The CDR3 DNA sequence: TGCGCCAGCAGCTTGTTCTCAACAGGGGGCAGGACGAACACCGGGGAGCTGTTTTTT.

CDR3 sequence reads: CASSLAGRVTEAFF. The CDR3 DNA follows: TGTGCCAGCAGCTTGGCCGGGAGGGTCACTGAAGCTTTCTTT. V is TRBV5-4 and J is TRBJ1-1; D is unclear. V was shortened by 0 bases and J by 4 bases, with 10 bases between the two germline ends. CDR3 length: 14 residues. Germline V CDR1 and CDR2: SGHNT, YYREEE (reference sequence).

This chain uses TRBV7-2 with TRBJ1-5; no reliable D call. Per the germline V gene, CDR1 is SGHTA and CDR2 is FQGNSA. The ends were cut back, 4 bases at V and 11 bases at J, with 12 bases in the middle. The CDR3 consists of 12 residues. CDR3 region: CASSSQGGAQHF. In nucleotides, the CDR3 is TGTGCCAGCAGCTCCCAAGGAGGAGCCCAGCATTTT.

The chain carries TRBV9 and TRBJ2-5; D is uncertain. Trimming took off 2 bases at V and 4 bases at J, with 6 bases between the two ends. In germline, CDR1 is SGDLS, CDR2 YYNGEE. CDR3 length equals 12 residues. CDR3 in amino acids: CASSVRGETQYF. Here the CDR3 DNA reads TGTGCCAGCAGCGTGAGAGGAGAGACCCAGTACTTC.

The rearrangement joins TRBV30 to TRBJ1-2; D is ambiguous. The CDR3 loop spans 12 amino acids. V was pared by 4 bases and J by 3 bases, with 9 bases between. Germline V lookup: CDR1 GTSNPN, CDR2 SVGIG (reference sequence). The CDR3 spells CAWTPDYYGYTF. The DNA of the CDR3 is TGTGCCTGGACCCCAGACTACTATGGCTACACCTTC.

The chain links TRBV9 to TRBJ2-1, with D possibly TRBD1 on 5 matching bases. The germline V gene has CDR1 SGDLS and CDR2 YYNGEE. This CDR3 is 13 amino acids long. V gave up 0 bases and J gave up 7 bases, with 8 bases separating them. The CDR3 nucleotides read TGTGCCAGCAGCGTAGAGGGGCTTAATGAGCAGTTCTTC. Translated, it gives CASSVEGLNEQFF.

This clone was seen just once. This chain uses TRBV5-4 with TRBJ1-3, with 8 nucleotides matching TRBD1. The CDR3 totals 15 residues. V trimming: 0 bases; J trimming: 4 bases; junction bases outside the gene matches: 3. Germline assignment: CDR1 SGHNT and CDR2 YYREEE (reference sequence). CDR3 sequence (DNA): TGTGCCAGCAGCTTGGACAGGGGGAGCGGAAACACCATATATTTT. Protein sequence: CASSLDRGSGNTIYF.

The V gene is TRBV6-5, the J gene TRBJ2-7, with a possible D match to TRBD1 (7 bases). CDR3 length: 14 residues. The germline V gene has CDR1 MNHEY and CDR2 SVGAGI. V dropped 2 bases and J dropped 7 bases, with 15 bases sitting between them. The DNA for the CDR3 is TGTGCCAGCAGTTACATTCAGGGGGGTTGGGAGCAGTACTTC. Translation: CASSYIQGGWEQYF.

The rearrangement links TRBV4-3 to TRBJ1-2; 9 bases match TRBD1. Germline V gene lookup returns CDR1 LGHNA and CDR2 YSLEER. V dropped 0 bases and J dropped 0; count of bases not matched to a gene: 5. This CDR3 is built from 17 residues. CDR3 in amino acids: CASSQDLTGGTNYGYTF. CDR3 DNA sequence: TGCGCCAGCAGCCAAGATTTAACAGGGGGCACTAACTATGGCTACACCTTC.

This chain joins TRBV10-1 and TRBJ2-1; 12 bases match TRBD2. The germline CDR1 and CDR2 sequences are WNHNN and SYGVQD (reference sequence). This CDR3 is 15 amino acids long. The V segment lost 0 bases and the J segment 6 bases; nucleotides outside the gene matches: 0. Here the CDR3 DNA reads TGCGCCAGCAGTGAGTCGACTAGCGGGGGCAATGAGCAGTTCTTC. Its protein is CASSESTSGGNEQFF.

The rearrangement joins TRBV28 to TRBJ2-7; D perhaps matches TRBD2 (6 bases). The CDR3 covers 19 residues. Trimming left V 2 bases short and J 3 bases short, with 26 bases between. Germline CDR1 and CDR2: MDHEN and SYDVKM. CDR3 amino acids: CASSLARPRDFVYLYEQYF. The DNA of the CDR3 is TGTGCCAGCAGTTTAGCCAGACCCCGGGACTTCGTTTACCTCTACGAGCAGTACTTC.

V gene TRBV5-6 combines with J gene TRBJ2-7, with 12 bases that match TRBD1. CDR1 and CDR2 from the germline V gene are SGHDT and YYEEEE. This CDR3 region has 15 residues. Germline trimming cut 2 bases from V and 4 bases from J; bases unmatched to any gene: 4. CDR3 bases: TGTGCCAGCAGCTTCTGGGACAGGGGGCTTTACGAGCAGTACTTC. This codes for CASSFWDRGLYEQYF.

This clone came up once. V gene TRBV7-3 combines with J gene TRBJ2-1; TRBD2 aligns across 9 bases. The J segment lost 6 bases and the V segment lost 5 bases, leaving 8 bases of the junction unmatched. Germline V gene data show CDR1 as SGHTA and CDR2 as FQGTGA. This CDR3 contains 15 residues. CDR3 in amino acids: CASSGAGGWGNEQFF. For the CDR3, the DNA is TGTGCCAGCAGCGGAGCGGGAGGTTGGGGCAATGAGCAGTTCTTC.

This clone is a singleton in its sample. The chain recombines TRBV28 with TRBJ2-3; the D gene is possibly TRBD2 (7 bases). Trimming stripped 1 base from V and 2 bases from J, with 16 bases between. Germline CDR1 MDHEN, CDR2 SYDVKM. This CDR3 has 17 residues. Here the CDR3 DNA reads TGTGCCAGCAGTTTATCGGGGGGATCAGGGGCCACAGATACGCAGTATTTT. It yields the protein CASSLSGGSGATDTQYF.

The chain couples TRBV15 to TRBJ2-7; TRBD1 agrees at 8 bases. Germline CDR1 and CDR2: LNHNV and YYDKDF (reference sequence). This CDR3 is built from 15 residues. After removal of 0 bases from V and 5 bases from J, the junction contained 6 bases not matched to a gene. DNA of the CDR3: TGTGCCACCAGCAGAGAAGACAGGGGAAGCGACGAGCAGTACTTC. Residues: CATSREDRGSDEQYF.

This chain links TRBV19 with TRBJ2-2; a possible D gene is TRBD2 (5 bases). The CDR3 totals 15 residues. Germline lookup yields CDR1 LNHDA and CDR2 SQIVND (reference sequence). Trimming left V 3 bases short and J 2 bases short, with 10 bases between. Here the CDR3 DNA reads TGTGCCAGTAGTATGAGACGGGAAAACACCGGGGAGCTGTTTTTT. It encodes CASSMRRENTGELFF.